This TCR beta chain was sequenced in a study of molecular identifiers for immune sequencing clone quantification. Regarding the study as a whole: Over 98% of effector molecules, yet under 1% of naive-cell molecules, were held by clones above 20 RNA copies.

Concerning this clonotype: Its antigen is undetermined. A junction boundary mismatches the germline segment, possibly from a read error.

CDR3 length equals 14 residues. Germline V CDR1 and CDR2: MGHRA, YSYEKL. A single record per CDR3 protein comes from TCRdb applying MiXCR to the PCR reads. The sample records roughly 100,000 distinct CDR3 sequences, under 40% being singletons. The sequence was obtained from a human donor in good health. Some libraries in this study had Jurkat cell RNA spiked in. The sequenced sample consisted of naive CD8+ T cells from blood, with Jurkat cell RNA spiked in. As for subset: FACS-sorted CD8+CD4-CCR7+CD45RA+ naive T cells. The rearrangement joins TRBV4-1 to TRBJ1-4, with D unclear. The CDR3 DNA follows: TGCGCCAGCAGCCATCGAGTCGCTAATGAAAAACTGTTATTT. Amino acid sequence: CASSHRVANEKLLF.